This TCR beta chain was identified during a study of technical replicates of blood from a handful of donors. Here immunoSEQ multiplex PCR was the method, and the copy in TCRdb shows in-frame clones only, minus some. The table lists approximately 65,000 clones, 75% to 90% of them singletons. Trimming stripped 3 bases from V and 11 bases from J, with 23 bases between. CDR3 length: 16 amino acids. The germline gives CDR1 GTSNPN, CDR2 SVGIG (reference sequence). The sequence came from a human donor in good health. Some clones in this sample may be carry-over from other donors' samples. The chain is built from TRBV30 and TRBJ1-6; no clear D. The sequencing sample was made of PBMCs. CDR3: CAWRQNYPNIWAPLHF. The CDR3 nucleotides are TGTGCCTGGAGACAAAACTATCCAAATATCTGGGCACCCCTCCACTTT.